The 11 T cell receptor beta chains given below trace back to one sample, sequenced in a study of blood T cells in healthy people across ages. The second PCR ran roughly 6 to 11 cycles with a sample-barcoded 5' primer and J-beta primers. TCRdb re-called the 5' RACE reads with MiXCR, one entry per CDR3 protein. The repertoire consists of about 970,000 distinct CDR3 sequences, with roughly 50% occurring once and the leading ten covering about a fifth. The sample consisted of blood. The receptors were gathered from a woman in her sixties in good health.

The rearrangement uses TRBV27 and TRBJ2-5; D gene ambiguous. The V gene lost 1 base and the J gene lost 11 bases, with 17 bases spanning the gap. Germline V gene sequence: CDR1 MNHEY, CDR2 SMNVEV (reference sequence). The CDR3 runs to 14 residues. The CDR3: CASSLLARGNEQYF. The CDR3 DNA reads TGTGCCAGCAGTTTATTGGCTAGAGGCAATGAGCAGTACTTC.

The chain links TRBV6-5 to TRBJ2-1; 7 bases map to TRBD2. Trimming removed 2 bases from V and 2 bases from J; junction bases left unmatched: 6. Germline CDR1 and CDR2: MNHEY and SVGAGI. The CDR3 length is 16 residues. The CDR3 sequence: CASSYGRDYTYNEQFF. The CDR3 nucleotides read TGTGCCAGCAGTTACGGCCGGGACTATACCTACAATGAGCAGTTCTTC.

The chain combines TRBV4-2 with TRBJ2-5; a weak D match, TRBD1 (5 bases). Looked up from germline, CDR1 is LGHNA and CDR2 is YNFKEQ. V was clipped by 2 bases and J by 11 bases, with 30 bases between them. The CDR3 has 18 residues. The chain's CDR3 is CASSQHMQGLMRLNEQYF. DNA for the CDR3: TGTGCCAGCAGCCAACATATGCAGGGTCTTATGAGGTTAAATGAGCAGTACTTC.

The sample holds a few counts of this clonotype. In DNA form, the CDR3 reads TGCAGTGCTTCCACAGGGAGGGTATACAATGAGCAGTTCTTC. Its translation is CSASTGRVYNEQFF. This chain links TRBV20-1 with TRBJ2-1; D may be TRBD2 (7 bases). The V gene lost 5 bases and the J gene lost 4 bases, with 15 bases spanning the gap. This CDR3 has 14 residues. Germline CDR1 is DFQATT and CDR2 is SNEGSKA (reference sequence).

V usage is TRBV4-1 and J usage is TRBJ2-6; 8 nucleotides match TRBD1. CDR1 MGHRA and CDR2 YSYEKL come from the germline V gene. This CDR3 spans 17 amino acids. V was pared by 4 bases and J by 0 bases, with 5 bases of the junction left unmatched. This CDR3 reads CASSPTGADSGANVLTF. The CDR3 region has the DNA TGCGCCAGCAGCCCGACAGGGGCCGACTCTGGGGCCAACGTCCTGACTTTC.

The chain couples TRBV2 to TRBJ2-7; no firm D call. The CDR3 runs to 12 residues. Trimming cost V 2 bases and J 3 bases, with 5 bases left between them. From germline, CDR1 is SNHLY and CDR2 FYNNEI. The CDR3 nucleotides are TGTGCCAGCAGTGAATTTGGCTACGAGCAGTACTTC. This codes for CASSEFGYEQYF. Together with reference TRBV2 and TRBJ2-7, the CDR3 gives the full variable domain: EPEVTQTPSHQVTQMGQEVILRCVPISNHLYFYWYRQILGQKVEFLVSFYNNEISEKSEIFDDQFSVERPDGSNFTLKIRSTKLEDSAMYFCASSEFGYEQYFGPGTRLTVT.

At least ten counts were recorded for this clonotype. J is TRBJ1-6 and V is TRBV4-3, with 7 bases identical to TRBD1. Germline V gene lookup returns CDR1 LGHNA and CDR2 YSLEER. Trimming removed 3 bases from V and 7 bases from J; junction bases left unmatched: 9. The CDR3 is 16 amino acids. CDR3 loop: CASSHVGRGGNSPLHF. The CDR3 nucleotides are TGCGCCAGCAGCCATGTGGGCAGGGGGGGAAATTCACCCCTCCACTTT.

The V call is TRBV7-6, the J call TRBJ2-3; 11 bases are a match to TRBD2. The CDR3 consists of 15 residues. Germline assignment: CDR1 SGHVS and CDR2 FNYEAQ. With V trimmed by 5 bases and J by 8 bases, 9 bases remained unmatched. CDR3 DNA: TGTGCCAGCAGCCCGGGACTAGCGGTTTGGGGTACGCAGTATTTT. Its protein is CASSPGLAVWGTQYF.

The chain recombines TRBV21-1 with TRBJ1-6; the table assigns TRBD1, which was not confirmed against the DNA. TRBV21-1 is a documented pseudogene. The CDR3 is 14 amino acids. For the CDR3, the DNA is TGTGCCAGCAGCAAGGACAGGGAAGGTTCACCCCTCCACTTT. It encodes CASSKDREGSPLHF.

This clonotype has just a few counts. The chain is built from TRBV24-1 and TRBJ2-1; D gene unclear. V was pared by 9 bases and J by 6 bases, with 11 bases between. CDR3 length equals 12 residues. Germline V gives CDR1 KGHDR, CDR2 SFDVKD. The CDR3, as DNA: TGTGCCACCGGGCAGAACCCCAATGAGCAGTTCTTC. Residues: CATGQNPNEQFF.

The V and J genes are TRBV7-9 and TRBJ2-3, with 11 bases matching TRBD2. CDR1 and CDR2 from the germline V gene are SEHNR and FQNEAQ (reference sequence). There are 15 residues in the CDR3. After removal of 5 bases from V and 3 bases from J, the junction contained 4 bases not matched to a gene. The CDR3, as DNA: TGTGCCAGCAGCGCTAGCGGGAGGAGGACAGATACGCAGTATTTT. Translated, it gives CASSASGRRTDTQYF.